This TCR beta chain was sequenced during a study of T cells in Graves' hyperthyroidism and ophthalmopathy. About the study: Peripheral blood draws took place at initial diagnosis, ahead of any treatment.

Diagnosis relied on clinical symptoms, serum thyroxine and TRAb, thyroid ultrasound and orbital computed tomography. Amplification of TCR beta CDR3 regions was performed using RNA transcripts as template. Researchers ran a first-round RT-PCR on the TCR CDR3 using the HTBI primer set. TCRdb itself ran the multiplex PCR reads through MiXCR, one entry per CDR3 protein. The repertoire holds around 35,000 distinct CDR3 sequences, with 40% to 60% as singletons. V lost 8 bases to trimming and J lost 9 bases, with 22 bases between them. The CDR3 extends over 14 amino acids. Germline V gene data show CDR1 as LNHDA and CDR2 as SQIVND (reference sequence).

The sequence came from a man aged 35 to 55 with Graves' ophthalmopathy. The genes are TRBV19 and TRBJ2-5; TRBD2 is a possible D gene (6 bases). The sequencing sample was made of blood. In DNA form, the CDR3 reads TGTGCCAGTCAGGGCGGGATAGGCAATCAGCCCCAGTACTTC. It codes for CASQGGIGNQPQYF.